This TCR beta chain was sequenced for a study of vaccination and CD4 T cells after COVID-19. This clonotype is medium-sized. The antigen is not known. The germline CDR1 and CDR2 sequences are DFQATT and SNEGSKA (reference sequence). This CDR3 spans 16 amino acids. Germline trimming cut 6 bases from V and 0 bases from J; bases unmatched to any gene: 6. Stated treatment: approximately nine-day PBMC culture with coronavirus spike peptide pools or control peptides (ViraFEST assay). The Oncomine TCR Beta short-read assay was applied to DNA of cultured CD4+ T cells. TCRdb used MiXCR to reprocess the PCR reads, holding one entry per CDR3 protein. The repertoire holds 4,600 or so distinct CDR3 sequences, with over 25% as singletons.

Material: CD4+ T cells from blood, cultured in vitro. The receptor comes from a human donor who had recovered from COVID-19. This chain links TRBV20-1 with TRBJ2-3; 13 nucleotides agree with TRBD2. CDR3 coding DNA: TGCAGTGCAGGACTAGCGGGGGCCTCTAGCACAGATACGCAGTATTTT. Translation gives CSAGLAGASSTDTQYF.